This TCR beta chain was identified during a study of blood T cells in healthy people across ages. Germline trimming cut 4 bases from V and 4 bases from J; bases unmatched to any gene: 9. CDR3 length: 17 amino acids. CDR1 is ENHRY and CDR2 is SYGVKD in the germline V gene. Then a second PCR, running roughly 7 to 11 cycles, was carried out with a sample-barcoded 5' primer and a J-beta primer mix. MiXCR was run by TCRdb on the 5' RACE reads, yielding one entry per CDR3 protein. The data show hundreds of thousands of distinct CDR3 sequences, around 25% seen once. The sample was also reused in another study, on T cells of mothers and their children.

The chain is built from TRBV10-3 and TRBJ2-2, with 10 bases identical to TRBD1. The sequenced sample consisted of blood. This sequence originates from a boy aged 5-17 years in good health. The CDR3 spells CAISAGTGEDSTGELFF. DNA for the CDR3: TGTGCCATCAGTGCCGGGACAGGGGAAGATAGCACCGGGGAGCTGTTTTTT.